The 3 T cell receptor beta chains below come from one sample, sequenced in a study of CD8+ T cells in alopecia areata listed by TCRdb under 2018. The library was made by the immunoSEQ multiplex PCR assay. RNA was extracted from all samples and reverse transcribed into cDNA as template for TCR sequencing. TCRdb carries this immuneACCESS record with in-frame sequences only. Its versions omit some clonotypes, under half of them owing to an unresolved V gene in the studies checked, with the rest unexplained. This sample gives approximately 210,000 clones in total; approximately 65% of them show up just once. 0.95% to 1.5% of the sample belongs to the ten largest clones. The label giving this sample's treatment or condition can be read as: oral pan-JAK inhibitor, 5-10 mg twice daily. The material sequenced was CD4+ T cells sorted from blood, taken at week 44, from a patient treated with tofacitinib. The receptors come from a human donor with alopecia areata.

This chain connects TRBV4-3 to TRBJ2-1, with 11 bases lining up with TRBD2. V shed 0 bases and J 7 bases; nucleotides not matched to a gene: 8. The CDR3 is 17 amino acids. Germline V CDR1 and CDR2: LGHNA, YSLEER. CDR3 protein: CASSQEYGTSGTNEQFF. CDR3 in DNA: TGCGCCAGCAGCCAAGAGTATGGGACTAGCGGAACTAATGAGCAGTTCTTC.

In this sample, this clone turned up once. The rearrangement links TRBV4-3 to TRBJ2-1; 7 bases are shared with TRBD1. In germline, CDR1 is LGHNA, CDR2 YSLEER. The V gene end was trimmed by 4 bases and the J gene end by 10 bases; junction bases not matched to a gene: 1. CDR3 length: 11 amino acids. CDR3 loop: CASSRTGEQFF. The CDR3 nucleotides read TGCGCCAGCAGCCGGACAGGAGAGCAGTTCTTC.

This sequence joins TRBV30 and TRBJ2-2, with 7 bases identical to TRBD2. Germline values: CDR1 GTSNPN, CDR2 SVGIG (reference sequence). V lost 4 bases, J lost 4 bases, and 9 bases stayed unmatched. This CDR3 contains 15 residues. The CDR3, as DNA: TGTGCCTGGAAGGAGGGGCCGGGGGGCACCGGGGAGCTGTTTTTT. Its translation: CAWKEGPGGTGELFF.